This T cell receptor (beta chain) comes out of a study of Graves' ophthalmopathy and Graves' hyperthyroidism. This CDR3 contains 14 residues. In germline, CDR1 is DFQATT, CDR2 SNEGSKA (reference sequence). Trimming cost V 5 bases and J 2 bases; bases outside gene matches: 7. Amplification of the TCR beta CDR3 regions used RNA transcripts (as template). Scientists carried out first-round RT-PCR using HTBI primers and then a second-round multiplex PCR. TCRdb re-analysed the multiplex PCR reads in MiXCR, keeping a single row per CDR3 protein. The sample shows hundreds of thousands of distinct CDR3 sequences, 22% of them seen only once. Ten or more counts support this clonotype.

The sequenced sample consisted of peripheral blood. This sequence joins TRBV20-1 and TRBJ2-7; 9 nucleotides match TRBD1. The receptor's source is a woman between 18 and 30 years old with stable Graves' hyperthyroidism. Some clones in this sample may be carry-over from other donors' samples. CDR3 loop: CSAERRDRAYEQYF. The CDR3 DNA sequence: TGCAGTGCTGAACGCCGGGACAGGGCCTACGAGCAGTACTTC.